This record concerns one T cell receptor beta chain sequence. The antigen remains undetermined. Per sample, about 10^5 TCR templates underwent assay. Libraries were prepared by immunoSEQ multiplex PCR; TCRdb keeps only in-frame clonotypes and omits some of them. The table lists some 100,000 clones, 85% to 95% of them singletons, with about 1.5% in the top ten. This entry comes from a study of siplizumab effects on memory and regulatory T cells. Whole-study results and caveats: Alloreactive sequences that could be traced to unstimulated CD4+ memory cells showed a significant reduction under siplizumab. The suppressive capacity of proliferating Tregs from siplizumab cultures remained unconfirmed.

The CDR3 sequence is 14 residues long. V was clipped by 3 bases and J by 3 bases, with 8 bases between them. Germline lookup yields CDR1 MDHEN and CDR2 SYDVKM. The chain links TRBV28 to TRBJ2-2; D not resolved. This clonotype originated in a human donor in good health. The sequencing input was non-Treg CD4+ T cells sorted from blood. The CDR3 DNA reads as TGTGCCAGCAGTTTTTACGGGTACACCGGGGAGCTGTTTTTT. This translates into CASSFYGYTGELFF.